This T cell receptor beta chain comes out of a study of spatial heterogeneity in lung cancer. Each molecule of TCR cDNA was tagged with one unique molecular identifier. TCRdb redid the calling of the 5' RACE reads with MiXCR, one entry per CDR3 protein. The sample has about 82,000 distinct CDR3 sequences; roughly 13% are singletons. Time point here: sample taken at primary tumor resection. Researchers sequenced whole RNA taken from tumor, nontumor lung or frozen PBMC without sorting. Samples were obtained from approximately 72 donors, all untreated early-stage non-small cell lung cancer patients. The sequencing used PBMCs, collected at surgery. The receptor comes from a male donor with early-stage non-small cell lung cancer.

CDR3 sequence reads: CASSETMGNSNQPQHF. The CDR3 nucleotides are TGTGCCAGCAGTGAAACCATGGGGAATAGCAATCAGCCCCAGCATTTT. The chain carries TRBV6-1 and TRBJ1-5; D gene unclear. Germline lookup yields CDR1 MNHNS and CDR2 SASEGT. Trimming pared 2 bases from V and 0 bases from J, leaving 11 bases between. This CDR3 region has 16 residues.